The sequence of this T cell receptor (beta chain) was determined in a study of OX40 agonist ivuxolimab in advanced cancers. The CDR3 spans 15 residues. Germline CDR1 reads KGHSH; CDR2 reads LQKENI. V dropped 2 bases and J dropped 7 bases, with 14 bases sitting between them. Generated by immunoSEQ multiplex PCR, the TCRdb table keeps only in-frame clones and is missing some. Altogether 40,000 or so clones are present, around 82% being singletons, with the ten largest covering roughly 2.2%. This clone was found once. The sample in question was CD4+ or CD8+ T cells sorted from blood, obtained in a trial of the OX40 agonist ivuxolimab. The sequence was collected from an adult with an advanced solid tumor such as melanoma, head and neck, liver or kidney cancer. V and J are TRBV18 and TRBJ1-4; D remains unclear. CDR3 nucleotide sequence: TGTGCCAGCTCACCAGAGGGTCCTGTGGGTGAAAAACTGTTTTTT. Protein: CASSPEGPVGEKLFF.